This T cell receptor (beta chain) derives from a study of regulatory dendritic cells for organ transplantation. The assay was immunoSEQ multiplex PCR, and TCRdb's table has in-frame clones only and misses some. The table has some 18,000 clones, 65% to 80% seen once. A note on this clone: Antigen unknown.

CDR3 length: 15 residues. After removal of 5 bases from V and 6 bases from J, the junction contained 12 bases not matched to a gene. Germline V CDR1 and CDR2: SNHLY, FYNNEI. Sorted subsets were CFSE-labeled and cultured around five days with allogeneic dendritic cells. Sequences were obtained from memory CD4+ T cells from blood cultured with regulatory dendritic cells. Regarding subset: CD45RO+ memory T cells. The chain uses TRBV2 and TRBJ1-1; 7 bases are a match to TRBD1. This TCR was sampled from a human donor in good health. The CDR3 DNA reads as TGTGCCAGCAGTAACACAGGGAGGGGGCGGGCTGAAGCTTTCTTT. It is translated as CASSNTGRGRAEAFF.